This TCR beta chain was identified in a study of T cell responses to AZD1222 COVID-19 vaccine (dated by TCRdb to the early 2020s). With regard to the full study: TCR sequencing covered 230 to 250 trial participants: nearly 210 given two doses of AZD1222 and 26 given two doses of MenACWY control vaccine. Trial participants were enrolled into age subgroups of 18-55, 56-69 and 70-plus years, which contained about 160, 30 and 59 TCR-sequenced participants, respectively.

The CDR3 regions of human TCRbeta chains were subjected to immunosequencing. As for the authors' bioinformatics: TCRs in the repertoires were compared against a reference library of SARS-CoV-2-specific TCRs that had been generated with the MIRA antigen-specificity platform. Breadth meant the fraction of unique TCRs that were SARS-CoV-2-associated, whereas depth meant the fraction of total T cells that were SARS-CoV-2-associated. Using the MIRA data, each spike-specific TCR was assigned both to the spike region to which the TCR was reactive and to a CD4 or CD8 class. Log10-transformed breadth and depth values were compared by one-way ANOVA with Sidak's multiple comparisons tests. Entries here come from immuneACCESS through TCRdb and include only in-frame sequences with V and J called. Some clones fail to appear in such tables; in the studies checked, an unresolved V gene covers under half of the shortfall, and the cause of the remainder is unknown. V, J and clone size are taken as reported in that table, and D and trimming were inferred from the DNA itself. The sample contains fewer than 130,000 clones, roughly 87% of them found a single time. 2% to 2.5% of the sample rests with the top ten.

The study at large found these results: After two AZD1222 doses, both the breadth and the depth of spike-specific TCRs were significantly higher than at day 0 and than in MenACWY recipients. The vaccine-associated CD4 TCRs covered the entire spike protein, and the dominant responses fell in regions 160-218 and 743-854. Epitopes outside the regions mutated in the B.1.351 and B.1.1.7 variants were reportedly recognized by nearly half of the unique spike-specific TCRs. Because no day 14 peak-response samples were available, repertoires were characterized only after the peak T cell response. The 56-69-year group was small, and its depth increase did not reach significance, likely because of low power. Most participants were white British and females outnumbered males, and the authors suggested that clonal diversity may have been underestimated. Only five or six AZD1222 recipients were SARS-CoV-2 seropositive at baseline, limiting conclusions about previously exposed vaccinees.

V ends up 4 bases short and J 6 bases short, with an unmatched junction base count of 4. The CDR3 runs 13 residues from the cysteine to the phenylalanine. The kept DNA is CDR3 alone, 39 bases in frame from the first base. From the germline V gene, CDR1 is SGHRS and CDR2 is YFSETQ. To note about this clone: The clone's antigen remains unknown. Per-base qualities were not stored, and no clone one base away is much larger.

This specimen's time point label, interpreted: about 28 days (+/-7) after the second vaccine dose. AZD1222 recipients whose second dose came at about 4 weeks and those whose second dose came at about 12 weeks were combined into one group, since spike-specific TCR depth and breadth did not differ between the two schedules. Vaccinee samples were obtained from the UK trials COV001 and COV002, which included a single-blind randomized controlled phase 2/3 trial of AZD1222 (ChAdOx1 nCoV-19) in healthy adults. For TCRbeta chain sequencing, PBMC samples were collected from trial participants at day 0 and at day 28 after the second dose.

Specimen: peripheral blood, collected 28 days after the second AZD1222 dose. This sequence was found in an adult who received the AZD1222 COVID-19 vaccine. In this chain, TRBV5-1 is recombined with TRBJ2-7, and 10 bases in between align with TRBD1. The CDR3 reads as follows: CASSQGTGAEQYF. The DNA sequence is TGCGCCAGCAGCCAAGGGACAGGGGCCGAGCAGTACTTC.